This T cell receptor beta chain was captured by sequencing in a study of T-cell memory formation after mild COVID-19 (dated by TCRdb to the early 2020s). A note on the overall study: Most TCR sequence clusters were specific to one of the two donors. Longitudinal TCRalpha and TCRbeta repertoire sequencing tracked T-cell clones expanding and contracting after mild COVID-19 in a couple of donors. The cohort was made up of two young adult volunteers, one female and one male, who were previously healthy.

From its cysteine to its phenylalanine, the CDR3 spans 18 amino acids. The DNA shown is the 54-base CDR3, in frame from base 1. V is trimmed back by 5 bases and J by 0 bases, and the junction contains 12 bases that no gene match accounts for. Reading the germline V gene gives CDR1 SGHVS and CDR2 FQNEAQ. Ficoll-Paque density gradient centrifugation was the method used to isolate PBMCs. This clonotype was seen repeatedly, ten times or more. Its antigen is currently not known. The record has no base qualities; no much larger clone is one base away. What the study reported, not specific to this receptor: SARS-CoV-2 specificity was not confirmed for the second-wave clones peaking on day 37. Contracting CD4+ clones were found mainly in CM and EM memory subsets, while CD8+ clones were enriched in EMRA. The detection of some responding clones in pre-infection memory suggests that pre-existing cross-reactive memory T cells joined the SARS-CoV-2 response. Only a couple of mild cases were covered by the study, and larger cohorts that include severe cases with pre-infection samples were considered necessary. Clones contracting from day 15 to 85 had balanced CD4/CD8 phenotypes, while a second wave expanding from day 15 to 37 was biased towards CD4+.

The sequencer listed for this sample is Illumina NovaSeq 6000. cDNA libraries for TCRalpha and TCRbeta were prepared by 5'RACE using constant-segment primers, with sample barcodes and unique molecular identifiers added. Trizol reagent was used to extract RNA from every sample. The libraries were amplified in two PCR steps, and the second step added a second sample barcode and Illumina TruSeq adapters. Sequencing of the libraries was done on an Illumina NovaSeq, producing 2 x 150 bp paired-end reads. From the authors' description of their analysis: Reads were demultiplexed and collapsed into UMI-guided consensus sequences with migec v1.2.7. Using mixcr v2.1.11, the UMI consensuses were aligned to TRA and TRB V and J templates and assembled into clonotypes. Expanded or contracted clonotypes were those called significant by both edgeR and NoisET, with noise models trained on biological replicates. For edgeR calls, a false discovery rate-adjusted p below 0.01 and a log2 fold-change threshold of 1 were applied. As an exploratory analysis of dynamics, max-normalized trajectories of the 1000 most abundant clonotypes were examined with PCA combined with hierarchical clustering. Separately sequenced CD4+ and CD8+ repertoires were used to assign the CD4 or CD8 phenotype of responding clones. The public sequencing data were trimmed at Q25 with fastp and processed into clonotypes with MiXCR by TCRdb, which kept only in-frame beta chains. Each CDR3 protein gets just one entry, which takes the most common genes and DNA from the rows behind it. The V and J calls come from TCRdb's annotation, not from the publication. Here the sample has 150,000 to 200,000 distinct CDR3 sequences; about 18% occur a single time. Roughly 3.7% of the sample comes from the top ten.

The chain uses TRBV7-8 and TRBJ1-5, and 8 bases in between align with TRBD1. The sample comprised PBMCs or a T cell subset sorted from them (not recorded which). The TCR was taken from a man younger than 30 who had mild COVID-19 (a few samples of this study predate the infection). The sample titles of this study are shuffled in the database, so cell type and time point are left out; the donor was told from shared clones. The CDR3 region: CASSPRDRSGYSNQPQHF. The DNA is as follows: TGTGCCAGCAGCCCCAGGGACAGGAGTGGATATAGCAATCAGCCCCAGCATTTT.